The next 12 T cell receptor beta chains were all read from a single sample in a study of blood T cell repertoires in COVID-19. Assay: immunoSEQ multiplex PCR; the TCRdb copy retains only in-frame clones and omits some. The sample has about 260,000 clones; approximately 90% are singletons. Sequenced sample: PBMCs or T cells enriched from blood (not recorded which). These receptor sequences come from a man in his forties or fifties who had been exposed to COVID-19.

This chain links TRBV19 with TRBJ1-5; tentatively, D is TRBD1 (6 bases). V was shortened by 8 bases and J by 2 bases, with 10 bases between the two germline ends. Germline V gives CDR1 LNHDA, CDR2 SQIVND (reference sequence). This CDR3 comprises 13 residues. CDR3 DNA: TGTGCCAGTTCAGGGGACCGCAATCAGCCCCAGCATTTT. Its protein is CASSGDRNQPQHF.

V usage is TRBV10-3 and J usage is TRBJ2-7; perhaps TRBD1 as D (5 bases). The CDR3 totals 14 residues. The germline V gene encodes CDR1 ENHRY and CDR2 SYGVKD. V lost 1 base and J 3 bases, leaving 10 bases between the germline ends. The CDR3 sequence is CAISEYQGGYEQYF. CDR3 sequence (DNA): TGTGCCATCAGTGAGTACCAGGGCGGCTACGAGCAGTACTTC.

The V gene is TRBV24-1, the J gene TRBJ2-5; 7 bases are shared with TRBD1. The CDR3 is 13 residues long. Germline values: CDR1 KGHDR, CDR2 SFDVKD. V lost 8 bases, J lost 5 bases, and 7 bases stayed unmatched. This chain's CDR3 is CATNRQGSETQYF. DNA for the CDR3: TGTGCCACCAACCGACAGGGTTCGGAGACCCAGTACTTC.

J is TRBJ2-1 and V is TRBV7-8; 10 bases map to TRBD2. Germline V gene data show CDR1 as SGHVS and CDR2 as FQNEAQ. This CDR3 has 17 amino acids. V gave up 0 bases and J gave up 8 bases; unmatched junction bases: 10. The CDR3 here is CASSLASGTSVSHEQFF. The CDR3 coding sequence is TGTGCCAGCAGCTTAGCGTCGGGGACTAGCGTGTCCCATGAGCAGTTCTTC.

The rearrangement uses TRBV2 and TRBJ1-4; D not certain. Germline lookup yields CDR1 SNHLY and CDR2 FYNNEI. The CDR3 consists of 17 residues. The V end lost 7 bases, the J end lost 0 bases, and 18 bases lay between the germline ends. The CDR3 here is CASNGVGGAPTNEKLFF. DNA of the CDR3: TGTGCCAGCAATGGTGTCGGAGGAGCCCCAACTAATGAAAAACTGTTTTTT. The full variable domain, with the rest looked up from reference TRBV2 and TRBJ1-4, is EPEVTQTPSHQVTQMGQEVILRCVPISNHLYFYWYRQILGQKVEFLVSFYNNEISEKSEIFDDQFSVERPDGSNFTLKIRSTKLEDSAMYFCASNGVGGAPTNEKLFFGSGTQLSVL.

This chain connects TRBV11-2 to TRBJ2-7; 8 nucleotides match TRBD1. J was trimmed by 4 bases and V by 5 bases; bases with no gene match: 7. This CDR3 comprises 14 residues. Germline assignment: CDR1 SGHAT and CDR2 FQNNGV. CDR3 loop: CASSRTGLSYEQYF. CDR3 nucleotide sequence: TGTGCCAGCAGCCGGACAGGGCTAAGTTACGAGCAGTACTTC. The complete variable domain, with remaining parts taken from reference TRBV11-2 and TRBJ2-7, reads EAGVAQSPRYKIIEKRQSVAFWCNPISGHATLYWYQQILGQGPKLLIQFQNNGVVDDSQLPKDRFSAERLKGVDSTLKIQPAKLEDSAVYLCASSRTGLSYEQYFGPGTRLTVT.

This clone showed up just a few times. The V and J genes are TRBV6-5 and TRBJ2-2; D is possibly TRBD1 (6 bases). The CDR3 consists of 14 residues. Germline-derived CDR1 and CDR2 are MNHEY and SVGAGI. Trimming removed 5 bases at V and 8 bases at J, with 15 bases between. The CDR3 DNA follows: TGTGCCAGCAGTACCAACTACAGGGCTGGGGAGCTGTTTTTT. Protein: CASSTNYRAGELFF.

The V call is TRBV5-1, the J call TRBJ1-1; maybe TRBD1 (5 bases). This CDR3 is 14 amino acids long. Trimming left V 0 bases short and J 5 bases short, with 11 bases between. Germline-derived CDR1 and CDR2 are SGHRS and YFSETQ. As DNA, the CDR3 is TGCGCCAGCAGCTTGGAGGGGCGGCGGACTGAAGCTTTCTTT. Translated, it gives CASSLEGRRTEAFF.

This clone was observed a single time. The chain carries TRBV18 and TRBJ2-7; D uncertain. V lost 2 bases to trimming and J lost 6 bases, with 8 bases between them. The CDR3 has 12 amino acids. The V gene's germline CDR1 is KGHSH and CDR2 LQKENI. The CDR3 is CASSPYGGEQYF. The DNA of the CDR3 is TGTGCCAGCTCACCATATGGCGGCGAGCAGTACTTC.

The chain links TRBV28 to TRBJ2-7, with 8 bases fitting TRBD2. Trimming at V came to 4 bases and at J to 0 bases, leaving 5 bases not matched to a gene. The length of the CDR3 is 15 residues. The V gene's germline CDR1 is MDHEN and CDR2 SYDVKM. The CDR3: CASSSGGGGSYEQYF. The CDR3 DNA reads TGTGCCAGCAGTTCGGGGGGGGGAGGCTCCTACGAGCAGTACTTC.

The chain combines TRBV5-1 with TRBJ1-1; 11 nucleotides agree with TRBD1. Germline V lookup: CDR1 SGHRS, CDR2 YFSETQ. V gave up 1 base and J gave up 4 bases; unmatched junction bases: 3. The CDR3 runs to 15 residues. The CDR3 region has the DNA TGCGCCAGCAGCTTGACCGGGACAGGGGGCACTGAAGCTTTCTTT. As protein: CASSLTGTGGTEAFF.

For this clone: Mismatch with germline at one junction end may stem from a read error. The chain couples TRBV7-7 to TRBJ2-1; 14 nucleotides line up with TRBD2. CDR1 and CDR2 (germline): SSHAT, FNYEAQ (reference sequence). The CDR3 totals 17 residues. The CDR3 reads CASSAGLAGAPYNEQFF. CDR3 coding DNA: TGTGCTAGCAGCGCGGGACTAGCGGGAGCTCCCTACAATGAGCAGTTCTTC.